This T cell receptor (beta chain) was recorded in a study of cytomegalovirus exposure and HLA in healthy donors. The PCR employed 60 Vbeta primers together with 13 Jbeta primers. TCRdb's table, derived via immunoSEQ multiplex PCR, lists solely in-frame clones and lacks some. The table for this sample gives 150,000 to 200,000 clones. Germline V gene lookup returns CDR1 WNHNN and CDR2 SYGVQD (reference sequence). V was pared by 3 bases and J by 3 bases, with 3 bases of the junction left unmatched. The CDR3 extends over 16 amino acids. The rearrangement uses TRBV10-1 and TRBJ2-7; 15 nucleotides line up with TRBD2. Sequences were obtained from PBMCs. This TCR came from an older woman in good health and CMV-seronegative. DNA of the CDR3: TGCGCCAGCAGTGACCCGGGACTAGCGGGAGGCTACGAGCAGTACTTC. Translated: CASSDPGLAGGYEQYF.